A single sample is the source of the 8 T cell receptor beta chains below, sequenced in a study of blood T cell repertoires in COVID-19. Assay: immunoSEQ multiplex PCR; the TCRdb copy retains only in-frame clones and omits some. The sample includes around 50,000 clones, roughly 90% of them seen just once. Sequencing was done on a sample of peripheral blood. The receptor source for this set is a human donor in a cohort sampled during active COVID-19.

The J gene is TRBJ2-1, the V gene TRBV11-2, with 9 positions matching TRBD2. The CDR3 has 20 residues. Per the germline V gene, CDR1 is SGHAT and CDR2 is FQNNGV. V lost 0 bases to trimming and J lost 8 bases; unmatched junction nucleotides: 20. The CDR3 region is CASSLEGSGSAGGPVDEQFF. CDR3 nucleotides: TGTGCCAGCAGCTTAGAAGGCTCGGGAAGCGCGGGAGGGCCTGTTGATGAGCAGTTCTTC. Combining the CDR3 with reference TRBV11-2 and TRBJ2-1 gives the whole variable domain EAGVAQSPRYKIIEKRQSVAFWCNPISGHATLYWYQQILGQGPKLLIQFQNNGVVDDSQLPKDRFSAERLKGVDSTLKIQPAKLEDSAVYLCASSLEGSGSAGGPVDEQFFGPGTRLTVL.

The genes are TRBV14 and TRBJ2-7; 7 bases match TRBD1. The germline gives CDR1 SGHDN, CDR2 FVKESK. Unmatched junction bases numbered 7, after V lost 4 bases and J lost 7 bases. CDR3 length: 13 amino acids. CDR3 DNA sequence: TGTGCCAGCAGCCGGGACAGTCTACGGGAGCAGTACTTC. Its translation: CASSRDSLREQYF.

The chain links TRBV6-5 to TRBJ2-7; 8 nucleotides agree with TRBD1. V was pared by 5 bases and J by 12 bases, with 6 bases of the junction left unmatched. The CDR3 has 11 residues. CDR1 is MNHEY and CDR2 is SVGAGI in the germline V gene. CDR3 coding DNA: TGTGCCAGCAGTCGAGGACAGGGCCTGTACTTC. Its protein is CASSRGQGLYF.

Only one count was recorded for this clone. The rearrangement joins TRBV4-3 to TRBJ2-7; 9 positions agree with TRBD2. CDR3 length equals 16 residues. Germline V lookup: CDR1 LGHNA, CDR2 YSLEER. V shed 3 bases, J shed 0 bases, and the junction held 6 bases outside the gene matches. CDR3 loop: CASSQEWTSASYEQYF. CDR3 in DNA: TGCGCCAGCAGCCAGGAGTGGACTAGCGCCTCCTACGAGCAGTACTTC.

CDR3 nucleotide sequence: TGTGCCAGCAGTCGACAGGGGACCTCAACTAATGAAAAACTGTTTTTT. This gives the protein CASSRQGTSTNEKLFF. The chain has TRBV6-6 and TRBJ1-4; 8 bases align to TRBD1. Germline V gene sequence: CDR1 MNHNY, CDR2 SVGAGI (reference sequence). The CDR3 covers 16 residues. With V trimmed by 5 bases and J by 0 bases, 5 bases remained unmatched.

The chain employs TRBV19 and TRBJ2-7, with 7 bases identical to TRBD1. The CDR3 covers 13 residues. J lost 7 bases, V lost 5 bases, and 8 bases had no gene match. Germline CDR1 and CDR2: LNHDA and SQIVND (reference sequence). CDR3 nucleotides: TGTGCCAGTAGTTCACGACAGGGCGGGGAGCAGTACTTC. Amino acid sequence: CASSSRQGGEQYF.

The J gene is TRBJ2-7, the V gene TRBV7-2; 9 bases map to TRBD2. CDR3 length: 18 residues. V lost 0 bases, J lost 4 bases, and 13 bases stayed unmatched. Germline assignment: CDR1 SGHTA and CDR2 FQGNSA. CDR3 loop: CASSLAGNSGRVQYEQYF. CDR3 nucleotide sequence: TGTGCCAGCAGCTTAGCGGGTAATAGCGGGAGAGTTCAATACGAGCAGTACTTC.

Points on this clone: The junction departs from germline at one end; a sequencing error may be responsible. The CDR3 sequence: CASSLNRSGAPYEQYF. The CDR3 bases are TGTGCTAGCAGCTTAAATCGATCTGGGGCCCCCTACGAGCAGTACTTC. The chain couples TRBV7-7 to TRBJ2-7, with a possible D match to TRBD1 (5 bases). The germline CDR1 and CDR2 sequences are SSHAT and FNYEAQ (reference sequence). The CDR3 consists of 16 residues.